These T cell receptor beta chains were read from a single sample in a study of PD-1 blockade in classical Hodgkin lymphoma. TCRdb keeps only in-frame clones here, not all; method: immunoSEQ multiplex PCR. The repertoire holds 15,000 or so clones, roughly 69% seen once, with over 8.5% in the top ten. Sequencing used peripheral blood mononuclear cells (PBMCs), obtained at baseline. The source is a human donor with classical Hodgkin lymphoma. CDR3s include the opening cysteine and the closing phenylalanine or tryptophan. The D gene is left open where the match is weak. Clone sizes are given selectively: once, few, many, or a class where the clone is expanded.

d_call	v_call	j_call	clone_size	cdr3_aa	cdr3_nt
.	TRBV28	TRBJ2-2	.	CASSSTEIHTGELFF	TGTGCCAGCAGTTCGACAGAAATACACACCGGGGAGCTGTTTTTT
.	TRBV7-6	TRBJ2-7	.	CASSLEGDGYEQYF	TGTGCCAGCAGCTTAGAGGGAGATGGTTACGAGCAGTACTTC
.	TRBV6-1	TRBJ1-2	.	CASSVYRDGYTF	TGTGCCAGCAGTGTTTACAGAGATGGCTACACCTTC
.	TRBV5-6	TRBJ2-2	.	CASRRERDTGELFF	TGTGCCAGCAGACGTGAGCGAGACACCGGGGAGCTGTTTTTT
TRBD2	TRBV6-1	TRBJ2-1	.	CASSGREYYNEQFF	TGTGCCAGCAGTGGGCGGGAGTACTACAATGAGCAGTTCTTC
TRBD1	TRBV28	TRBJ2-1	few	CASSSGQGPRNEQFF	TGTGCCAGCAGCTCGGGACAGGGACCGCGGAATGAGCAGTTCTTC
.	TRBV27	TRBJ1-5	.	CASSLSGVQPQHF	TGTGCCAGCAGTTTATCCGGGGTTCAGCCCCAGCATTTT
TRBD1	TRBV28	TRBJ2-5	.	CASSSAGTGGETQYF	TGTGCCAGCAGTTCCGCGGGGACAGGGGGGGAGACCCAGTACTTC
.	TRBV2	TRBJ1-1	once	CASSEDGGLTEAFF	TGTGCCAGCAGTGAGGACGGAGGGCTTACTGAAGCTTTCTTT
TRBD1	TRBV5-1	TRBJ1-1	.	CASSQLQGMNTEAFF	TGCGCCAGCAGCCAACTACAGGGGATGAACACTGAAGCTTTCTTT
.	TRBV5-6	TRBJ2-7	once	CASSRARAYEQYF	TGTGCCAGCAGCCGAGCCAGGGCCTACGAGCAGTACTTC
.	TRBV30	TRBJ2-5	few	CAWTRVETQYF	TGTGCCTGGACCAGAGTAGAGACCCAGTACTTC
.	TRBV5-1	TRBJ1-1	.	CASSLGGGTEAFF	TGCGCCAGCAGCTTGGGAGGCGGCACTGAAGCTTTCTTT
.	TRBV2	TRBJ2-2	.	CASRRGSGNTGELFF	TGTGCCAGCAGGCGGGGCTCCGGGAACACCGGGGAGCTGTTTTTT
.	TRBV29-1	TRBJ2-7	.	CSAQDSDSYEQYF	TGCAGCGCCCAGGACAGCGACTCCTACGAGCAGTACTTC
TRBD2	TRBV4-1	TRBJ2-1	.	CASSQPGLARRDNEQFF	TGCGCCAGCAGCCAGCCGGGACTAGCCCGAAGGGACAATGAGCAGTTCTTC
.	TRBV6-6	TRBJ1-1	.	CASSRDTRNTEAFF	TGTGCCAGCAGTAGGGACACTAGGAACACTGAAGCTTTCTTT
.	TRBV7-8	TRBJ2-7	once	CASYAGTTSYEQYF	TGTGCCAGTTACGCAGGGACCACCTCCTACGAGCAGTACTTC
.	TRBV18	TRBJ2-3	.	CASSPRTVYSTSTDTQYF	TGTGCCAGCTCACCACGGACGGTTTATTCCACTAGCACAGATACGCAGTATTTT
.	TRBV6-1	TRBJ1-2	.	CASSEVFSFFGYTF	TGTGCCAGCAGTGAAGTATTTTCATTCTTTGGCTACACCTTC
TRBD2	TRBV7-6	TRBJ2-7	.	CASSFETSGRHLYYEQYF	TGTGCCAGCAGCTTCGAGACTAGCGGGAGACATTTGTACTACGAGCAGTACTTC
TRBD1	TRBV5-1	TRBJ2-5	.	CASGIDRGETQYF	TGCGCCAGCGGGATAGACAGGGGAGAGACCCAGTACTTC
TRBD2	TRBV7-8	TRBJ2-1	.	CASSLGGLARALYNEQFF	TGTGCCAGCAGCTTAGGGGGACTAGCGAGGGCTTTATACAATGAGCAGTTCTTC
TRBD1	TRBV10-3	TRBJ1-1	.	CAISGTGTTEAFF	TGTGCCATCAGTGGGACAGGGACCACTGAAGCTTTCTTT
.	TRBV5-6	TRBJ1-4	.	CASSLEPATNEKLFF	TGTGCCAGCAGCTTGGAACCAGCAACTAATGAAAAACTGTTTTTT
.	TRBV5-1	TRBJ2-7	.	CASSLGVGGLYEQYF	TGCGCCAGCAGCTTGGGGGTAGGAGGCCTCTACGAGCAGTACTTC
TRBD2	TRBV4-1	TRBJ2-2	.	CASSHTSGVNTGELFF	TGCGCCAGCAGCCACACTAGCGGAGTTAACACCGGGGAGCTGTTTTTT
.	TRBV5-6	TRBJ2-7	.	CASSLGGYLYEQYF	TGTGCCAGCAGCTTGGGCGGCTACCTCTACGAGCAGTACTTC
.	TRBV19	TRBJ1-5	.	CARRRGHNQPQHF	TGTGCCAGGCGGAGGGGACACAATCAGCCCCAGCATTTT